These 3 T cell receptor beta chains originate from one sample sequenced in a study of cytomegalovirus exposure and HLA in healthy donors. The PCR contained 60 Vbeta and 13 Jbeta primers. Sequenced by immunoSEQ multiplex PCR; TCRdb stores in-frame clones only, minus some. This sample carries around 140,000 clones, with over 2% going to the ten biggest clones. The source material was PBMCs. The receptors come from a woman under 30 in good health and CMV-seronegative.

This chain links TRBV7-8 with TRBJ1-6; D might be TRBD1 (6 bases). Germline CDR1 and CDR2: SGHVS and FQNEAQ. CDR3 length: 15 amino acids. Trimming left V 1 base short and J 7 bases short, with 11 bases between. The CDR3 DNA follows: TGTGCCAGCAGCTTAGGAGGGGGTGAGAATTCACCCCTCCACTTT. Its protein is CASSLGGGENSPLHF.

The J gene is TRBJ2-3, the V gene TRBV4-3; perhaps TRBD2 as D (6 bases). CDR3 length: 17 amino acids. The germline V gene has CDR1 LGHNA and CDR2 YSLEER. The V end lost 0 bases, the J end lost 2 bases, and 15 bases lay between the germline ends. The CDR3 loop is CASSQDIASAITDTQYF. The CDR3 DNA is TGCGCCAGCAGCCAAGATATAGCTAGCGCCATCACAGATACGCAGTATTTT.

The V and J genes are TRBV28 and TRBJ2-1, with TRBD2 identical over 10 bases. Trimming at V came to 1 base and at J to 8 bases, leaving 8 bases not matched to a gene. The V gene's germline CDR1 is MDHEN and CDR2 SYDVKM. CDR3 length: 16 residues. This chain's CDR3 is CASSLYSSGSRDEQFF. CDR3 DNA: TGTGCCAGCAGTTTATACTCTAGCGGGAGTCGGGATGAGCAGTTCTTC.